Following are 18 T cell receptor beta chains from one sample sequenced in a study of blood T cell repertoires in COVID-19. Only in-frame clones appear in the TCRdb table, and some are missing; sequencing was by immunoSEQ multiplex PCR. The sample holds around 87,000 clones, roughly 79% seen once. Sequenced input: peripheral blood. These receptors all stem from a woman of 80 years or more with acute or convalescent COVID-19.

This clone was found a few times. This chain joins TRBV6-5 and TRBJ2-7; 12 bases align to TRBD2. CDR1 MNHEY and CDR2 SVGAGI come from the germline V gene. The CDR3 totals 16 residues. After removal of 0 bases from V and 5 bases from J, the junction contained 5 bases not matched to a gene. DNA for the CDR3: TGTGCCAGCAGTTACTCCCTAGCGGGGGGGCTAAACGAGCAGTACTTC. Translating gives CASSYSLAGGLNEQYF.

This clone was recorded only once. This sequence joins TRBV9 and TRBJ2-3, with a possible D match to TRBD1 (6 bases). Trimming took 4 bases from V and 0 from J, leaving 9 bases between them. The CDR3 loop spans 14 amino acids. CDR1 and CDR2 (germline): SGDLS, YYNGEE. The DNA for the CDR3 is TGTGCCAGCAGCCCACAGGGTAGCACAGATACGCAGTATTTT. This sequence encodes CASSPQGSTDTQYF.

There are many counts of this clone. The J gene is TRBJ2-7, the V gene TRBV6-5, with 10 positions matching TRBD2. In germline, CDR1 is MNHEY, CDR2 SVGAGI. The CDR3 is 13 amino acids. V lost 8 bases to trimming and J lost 4 bases; unmatched junction nucleotides: 5. The CDR3 is CASAASGRYEQYF. As DNA, the CDR3 is TGTGCCAGCGCGGCTAGCGGGAGATACGAGCAGTACTTC.

The chain recombines TRBV6-4 with TRBJ1-5, with TRBD1 identical over 8 bases. The ends lost 6 bases at V and 2 bases at J; junction bases unmatched: 3. CDR1 and CDR2 (germline): MRHNA, SNTAGT. The CDR3 loop spans 14 amino acids. CDR3 DNA sequence: TGTGCCAGCAGCGAGACAGGGGGCAATCAGCCCCAGCATTTT. Amino acid sequence: CASSETGGNQPQHF.

This chain connects TRBV30 to TRBJ2-7; tentative D call: TRBD2 (5 bases). Trimming shortened V by 3 bases and J by 7 bases, and 13 bases separated the two germline ends. CDR1 is GTSNPN, CDR2 SVGIG, per germline (reference sequence). The CDR3 has 12 amino acids. Here the CDR3 reads CAWRAALREQYF. For the CDR3, the DNA is TGTGCCTGGAGAGCGGCCCTTCGGGAGCAGTACTTC. Complete variable domain (other parts from reference TRBV30 and TRBJ2-7): SQTIHQWPATLVQPVGSPLSLECTVEGTSNPNLYWYRQAAGRGLQLLFYSVGIGQISSEVPQNLSASRPQDRQFILSSKKLLLSDSGFYLCAWRAALREQYFGPGTRLTVT.

This rearrangement joins TRBV18 to TRBJ1-6, with 11 bases lining up with TRBD1. The CDR3 runs 16 residues. V was clipped by 3 bases and J by 5 bases; unmatched bases: 3. Germline V gene sequence: CDR1 KGHSH, CDR2 LQKENI. The CDR3 bases are TGTGCCAGCTCACCCTGGACAGGGGGCAATAATTCACCCCTCCACTTT. This translates into CASSPWTGGNNSPLHF.

The chain links TRBV2 to TRBJ1-2; 8 nucleotides align to TRBD1. The CDR3 consists of 14 residues. The V and J ends lost 10 bases and 6 bases, in that order; junction bases with no gene match: 13. The germline V gene encodes CDR1 SNHLY and CDR2 FYNNEI. As DNA, the CDR3 is TGTGCCACCTGTCGCGACAGGGGATCGGATGGCTACACCTTC. This translates into CATCRDRGSDGYTF. The full variable domain, with the rest looked up from reference TRBV2 and TRBJ1-2, is EPEVTQTPSHQVTQMGQEVILRCVPISNHLYFYWYRQILGQKVEFLVSFYNNEISEKSEIFDDQFSVERPDGSNFTLKIRSTKLEDSAMYFCATCRDRGSDGYTFGSGTRLTVV.

This clone has just a few counts. The chain uses TRBV7-3 and TRBJ1-2; the D is unclear. Germline V gene data show CDR1 as SGHTA and CDR2 as FQGTGA. V was trimmed by 1 base and J by 4 bases, leaving 7 bases between them. The CDR3 is 13 residues long. The DNA for the CDR3 is TGTGCCAGCAGCTTAAACGTCGGCTATGGCTACACCTTC. Encoded protein: CASSLNVGYGYTF.

This clone came up once. This sequence joins TRBV18 and TRBJ1-5, with 7 bases aligning to TRBD1. The CDR3 has 18 residues. J was trimmed by 0 bases and V by 3 bases; bases with no gene match: 11. Per the germline V gene, CDR1 is KGHSH and CDR2 is LQKENI. The CDR3 loop is CASSPQGGAGYSNQPQHF. CDR3 nucleotides: TGTGCCAGCTCACCTCAAGGGGGCGCGGGGTATAGCAATCAGCCCCAGCATTTT.

V gene TRBV5-1 combines with J gene TRBJ1-1; D may be TRBD1 (5 bases). The CDR3 is 13 amino acids. Germline loops: CDR1 SGHRS, CDR2 YFSETQ. Trimming left V 0 bases short and J 7 bases short, with 10 bases between. CDR3 region: CASSLAGRNEAFF. As DNA, the CDR3 is TGCGCCAGCAGCTTGGCAGGGCGGAATGAAGCTTTCTTT. Using reference TRBV5-1 and TRBJ1-1 for the parts outside the CDR3, the full variable domain is KAGVTQTPRYLIKTRGQQVTLSCSPISGHRSVSWYQQTPGQGLQFLFEYFSETQRNKGNFPGRFSGRQFSNSRSEMNVSTLELGDSALYLCASSLAGRNEAFFGQGTRLTVV.

This clone was detected once. The chain combines TRBV19 with TRBJ1-5, with D possibly TRBD1 on 5 matching bases. V shed 3 bases and J shed 7 bases, with 10 bases lying between them. The CDR3 runs 13 residues. Germline loops: CDR1 LNHDA, CDR2 SQIVND (reference sequence). The CDR3 spells CASSMSGGQPQHF. CDR3 in DNA: TGTGCCAGTAGTATGAGCGGGGGACAGCCCCAGCATTTT. The whole variable domain, filled in from reference TRBV19 and TRBJ1-5, reads DGGITQSPKYLFRKEGQNVTLSCEQNLNHDAMYWYRQDPGQGLRLIYYSQIVNDFQKGDIAEGYSVSREKKESFPLTVTSAQKNPTAFYLCASSMSGGQPQHFGDGTRLSIL.

This clone was found a few times. The V call is TRBV21-1, the J call TRBJ1-3; the tabulated D call, TRBD1, remains unverified against the DNA. TRBV21-1 is designated a pseudogene. This CDR3 region has 15 residues. The CDR3, as DNA: TGTGCCAGCAGCACCAACAGGGCCTCTGGAAACACCATATATTTT. Its protein is CASSTNRASGNTIYF.

The chain has TRBV5-1 and TRBJ1-1; maybe TRBD1 (6 bases). Germline V lookup: CDR1 SGHRS, CDR2 YFSETQ. V lost 1 base to trimming and J lost 2 bases, with 12 bases between them. This CDR3 region has 15 residues. For the CDR3, the DNA is TGCGCCAGCAGCTTGTTTCAGGGGATAAACACTGAAGCTTTCTTT. Its protein is CASSLFQGINTEAFF.

The rearrangement joins TRBV18 to TRBJ1-3, with 11 bases aligning to TRBD1. CDR3 length equals 16 residues. The germline CDR1 and CDR2 sequences are KGHSH and LQKENI. With 4 bases clipped from V and 2 bases from J, the junction kept 4 bases outside the gene matches. In DNA form, the CDR3 reads TGTGCCAGCTCACTCCCGGACAGGGGGCCTGGAAACACCATATATTTT. Translated, it gives CASSLPDRGPGNTIYF.

In the case of this clone: With a much larger clone just one base away, this may be a read error. This sequence joins TRBV5-6 and TRBJ1-2; no reliable D call. This CDR3 has 13 amino acids. Germline V gene sequence: CDR1 SGHDT, CDR2 YYEEEE. The ends were cut back, 0 bases at V and 2 bases at J, with 5 bases in the middle. CDR3 sequence: CASSLDSNYGYTF. Written as DNA, the CDR3 is TGTGCCAGCAGCTTGGACAGCAACTATGGCTACACCTTC.

This clone was detected only once. The chain employs TRBV5-6 and TRBJ1-5; 10 bases are shared with TRBD1. CDR3 length: 17 residues. V was pared by 7 bases and J by 0 bases, with 10 bases of the junction left unmatched. The germline CDR1 and CDR2 sequences are SGHDT and YYEEEE. The CDR3 DNA follows: TGTGCCAGCCGGAGGGACAGGGGCCTAATTAGCAATCAGCCCCAGCATTTT. Translating it yields CASRRDRGLISNQPQHF.

The chain carries TRBV30 and TRBJ1-5; TRBD1 might be the D (5 bases). The V gene lost 2 bases and the J gene lost 6 bases, with 11 bases spanning the gap. The CDR3 is 13 residues long. The germline gives CDR1 GTSNPN, CDR2 SVGIG (reference sequence). For the CDR3, the DNA is TGTGCCTGGAGTCCAGGGTCCACTCAGCCCCAGCATTTT. Its translation: CAWSPGSTQPQHF.

The V gene is TRBV5-1, the J gene TRBJ2-7, with a weak D call TRBD2 (6 bases). V lost 4 bases to trimming and J lost 4 bases, with 18 bases between them. This CDR3 region has 15 residues. In germline, CDR1 is SGHRS, CDR2 YFSETQ. The CDR3, as DNA: TGCGCCAGCAGCCAAGTGTCCGGGAGTAGTTACGAGCAGTACTTC. It codes for CASSQVSGSSYEQYF.